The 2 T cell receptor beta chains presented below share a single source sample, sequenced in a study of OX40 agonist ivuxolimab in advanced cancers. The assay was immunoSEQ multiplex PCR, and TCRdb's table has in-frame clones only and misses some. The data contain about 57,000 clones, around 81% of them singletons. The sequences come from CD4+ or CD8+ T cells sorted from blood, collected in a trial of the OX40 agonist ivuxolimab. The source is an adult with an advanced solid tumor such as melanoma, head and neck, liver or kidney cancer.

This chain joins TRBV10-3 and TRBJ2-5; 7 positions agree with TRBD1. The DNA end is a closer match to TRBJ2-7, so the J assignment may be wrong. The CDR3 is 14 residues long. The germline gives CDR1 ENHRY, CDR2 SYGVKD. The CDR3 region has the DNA TGTGCCATCAGTGTCTCCGGGACAGACTACGAGCAGTACTTC. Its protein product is CAISVSGTDYEQYF.

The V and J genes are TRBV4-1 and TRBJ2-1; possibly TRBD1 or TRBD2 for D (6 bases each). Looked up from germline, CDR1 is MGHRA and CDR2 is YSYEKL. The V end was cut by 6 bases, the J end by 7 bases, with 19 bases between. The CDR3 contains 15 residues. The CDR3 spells CASSRSRGQENEQFF. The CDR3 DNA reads TGCGCCAGCAGTCGTAGCCGGGGGCAGGAAAATGAGCAGTTCTTC.